The rows below give T cell receptor beta chains drawn from one sample of a study of blood T cell repertoires in COVID-19. The assay was immunoSEQ multiplex PCR, and TCRdb's table has in-frame clones only and misses some. The sample lists 150,000 to 200,000 clones, roughly 85% occurring once. Material: peripheral blood. Receptors originate from a human donor with acute or convalescent COVID-19. The donor label of this sample is uncertain. CDR3s include the opening cysteine and the closing phenylalanine or tryptophan. The order of the fields is D gene, J gene, clone size, V gene, CDR3 DNA, CDR3 protein. D genes are given only for firm matches. Clone size is not always given. Where it is, it says once, few, many or a class for expanded clones.

d_gene: -
j_gene: TRBJ1-3
abundance: once
v_gene: TRBV14
CDR3nt: TGTGCCAGCAGCCAAGCGCGGGGAAACACCATATATTTT
CDR3aa: CASSQARGNTIYF

d_gene: TRBD2
j_gene: TRBJ2-7
abundance: -
v_gene: TRBV30
CDR3nt: TGTGCCTGGATGCGACTCCCAGCGGGGGGTCTATTCGACTCCTACGAGCAGTACTTC
CDR3aa: CAWMRLPAGGLFDSYEQYF

d_gene: TRBD1
j_gene: TRBJ1-2
abundance: -
v_gene: TRBV14
CDR3nt: TGTGCCAGCAGCCAAACAGGAGGGCGCAGGGGGACAAATACCTTC
CDR3aa: CASSQTGGRRGTNTF

d_gene: TRBD1
j_gene: TRBJ1-3
abundance: -
v_gene: TRBV6-5
CDR3nt: TGTGCCAGCAGAAGGACAGGGGAGGCGGGAAACACCATATATTTT
CDR3aa: CASRRTGEAGNTIYF

d_gene: TRBD1
j_gene: TRBJ2-7
abundance: -
v_gene: TRBV19
CDR3nt: TGTGCCAGTAGTATTTCTAGGACAGGCCGATACTCCTACGAGCAGTACTTC
CDR3aa: CASSISRTGRYSYEQYF

d_gene: -
j_gene: TRBJ2-2
abundance: -
v_gene: TRBV24-1
CDR3nt: TGTGCCACCAGTGATGCACAGGGTTTTGTAGGGGAGCTGTTTTTT
CDR3aa: CATSDAQGFVGELFF

d_gene: -
j_gene: TRBJ2-3
abundance: -
v_gene: TRBV4-2
CDR3nt: TGTGCCAGCAGCCAAGACTTGGGCGTAGACACCACAGATACGCAGTATTTT
CDR3aa: CASSQDLGVDTTDTQYF

d_gene: TRBD1
j_gene: TRBJ1-6
abundance: -
v_gene: TRBV7-2
CDR3nt: TGTGCCAGCAGCGCCCGACAGGGACTTAATAATTCACCCCTCCACTTT
CDR3aa: CASSARQGLNNSPLHF

d_gene: TRBD2
j_gene: TRBJ2-1
abundance: -
v_gene: TRBV30
CDR3nt: TGTGCCTGGAGGGGCGGACTAGCGGGGGGGCCCTTACCCTACAATGAGCAGTTCTTC
CDR3aa: CAWRGGLAGGPLPYNEQFF

d_gene: -
j_gene: TRBJ1-2
abundance: -
v_gene: TRBV5-6
CDR3nt: TGTGCCAGCAGCGGACTAGAAGGGCCTTTTAACTATGGCTACACCTTC
CDR3aa: CASSGLEGPFNYGYTF

d_gene: TRBD1
j_gene: TRBJ1-2
abundance: -
v_gene: TRBV5-6
CDR3nt: TGTGCCAGCAGCCCCCCAGGGGGCAATGGCTACACCTTC
CDR3aa: CASSPPGGNGYTF

d_gene: -
j_gene: TRBJ1-2
abundance: -
v_gene: TRBV2
CDR3nt: TGTGCCAGTACGGGGGGAAACTATGGCTACACCTTC
CDR3aa: CASTGGNYGYTF

d_gene: -
j_gene: TRBJ2-3
abundance: many
v_gene: TRBV6-2/TRBV6-3
CDR3nt: TGTGCCAGCAGCCAGGGACTTTTCCCACGAGCAGATACGCAGTATTTT
CDR3aa: CASSQGLFPRADTQYF

d_gene: TRBD1
j_gene: TRBJ1-2
abundance: many
v_gene: TRBV4-1
CDR3nt: TGCGCCAGCAGCCAAGTTTCGACAGGGAAATATGGCTACACCTTC
CDR3aa: CASSQVSTGKYGYTF

d_gene: -
j_gene: TRBJ2-2
abundance: -
v_gene: TRBV9
CDR3nt: TGTGCCAGCAGCGTAGATTCGGGGATCACCGGGGAGCTGTTTTTT
CDR3aa: CASSVDSGITGELFF

d_gene: TRBD1
j_gene: TRBJ1-3
abundance: few
v_gene: TRBV6-1
CDR3nt: TGTGCCAGCAGTGACGCTGACAGGGTGAGCTCTGGAAACACCATATATTTT
CDR3aa: CASSDADRVSSGNTIYF

d_gene: -
j_gene: TRBJ1-1
abundance: -
v_gene: TRBV7-3
CDR3nt: TGTGCCAGCAGCTTAACCTGGCGGGGAAACACTGAAGCTTTCTTT
CDR3aa: CASSLTWRGNTEAFF

d_gene: TRBD1
j_gene: TRBJ1-6
abundance: -
v_gene: TRBV19
CDR3nt: TGTGCCAGTAGCCCGATGGACAGGGATAATTCACCCCTCCACTTT
CDR3aa: CASSPMDRDNSPLHF

d_gene: TRBD1
j_gene: TRBJ2-1
abundance: -
v_gene: TRBV19
CDR3nt: TGTGCCAGTAGTGTCAGACAGGGTGGCGACTACAATGAGCAGTTCTTC
CDR3aa: CASSVRQGGDYNEQFF

d_gene: -
j_gene: TRBJ1-1
abundance: -
v_gene: TRBV4-1
CDR3nt: TGCGCCAGCAGCCAAGATGACAGGAGAAGCACTGAAGCTTTCTTT
CDR3aa: CASSQDDRRSTEAFF

d_gene: TRBD1
j_gene: TRBJ1-5
abundance: -
v_gene: TRBV24-1
CDR3nt: TGTGCCACCAGTGACCCCGGACAGGGGGGCAATCAGCCCCAGCATTTT
CDR3aa: CATSDPGQGGNQPQHF

d_gene: -
j_gene: TRBJ1-3
abundance: -
v_gene: TRBV30
CDR3nt: TGTGCCTGGAGCGTCCTTGCGGGAAACACCATATATTTT
CDR3aa: CAWSVLAGNTIYF

d_gene: TRBD1
j_gene: TRBJ1-1
abundance: few
v_gene: TRBV11-3
CDR3nt: TGTGCCAGCAGTTCGGGGGACAGGCGGATGAACACTGAAGCTTTCTTT
CDR3aa: CASSSGDRRMNTEAFF

d_gene: -
j_gene: TRBJ1-3
abundance: -
v_gene: TRBV9
CDR3nt: TGTGCCAGCAGCCCCCGTAGATCCCTTCTTGGAAACACCATATATTTT
CDR3aa: CASSPRRSLLGNTIYF

d_gene: TRBD1
j_gene: TRBJ1-1
abundance: -
v_gene: TRBV6-6
CDR3nt: TGTGCCAGCAGTTACGCAAACCGGGACAGGGGCGCTGAAGCTTTCTTT
CDR3aa: CASSYANRDRGAEAFF

d_gene: -
j_gene: TRBJ1-1
abundance: -
v_gene: TRBV25-1
CDR3nt: TGTGCCAGCAGTGTCCCGGGACAAATGAACACTGAAGCTTTCTTT
CDR3aa: CASSVPGQMNTEAFF

d_gene: -
j_gene: TRBJ2-3
abundance: -
v_gene: TRBV19
CDR3nt: TGTGCCAGTAGTCTCCACACCGGGACTTATACGCAGTATTTT
CDR3aa: CASSLHTGTYTQYF

d_gene: -
j_gene: TRBJ1-1
abundance: few
v_gene: TRBV3-1/TRBV3-2
CDR3nt: TGTGCCAGCAGCCAAGGCTATCAGGGAAACACTGAAGCTTTCTTT
CDR3aa: CASSQGYQGNTEAFF

d_gene: TRBD1
j_gene: TRBJ1-3
abundance: -
v_gene: TRBV20-1
CDR3nt: TGCAGTGCTAGTAGGTCCGACAGGGGGAGCGGAGCTGGAAACACCATATATTTT
CDR3aa: CSASRSDRGSGAGNTIYF

d_gene: TRBD1
j_gene: TRBJ2-7
abundance: -
v_gene: TRBV18
CDR3nt: TGTGCCAGCTCACCACCTGTAAGGGGGCAGCAGTACTTC
CDR3aa: CASSPPVRGQQYF

d_gene: TRBD2
j_gene: TRBJ2-3
abundance: -
v_gene: TRBV2
CDR3nt: TGTGCCAGCAAGGCGGGGGGGCTCACAGATACGCAGTATTTT
CDR3aa: CASKAGGLTDTQYF

d_gene: -
j_gene: TRBJ1-6
abundance: -
v_gene: TRBV6-2/TRBV6-3
CDR3nt: TGTGCCAGCAGTTACATGGCAGGCGATAATTCACCCCTCCACTTT
CDR3aa: CASSYMAGDNSPLHF

d_gene: -
j_gene: TRBJ1-1
abundance: -
v_gene: TRBV19
CDR3nt: TGTGCCAGTAGTATAACGGTCCTAGTAAGGGGAAACACTGAAGCTTTCTTT
CDR3aa: CASSITVLVRGNTEAFF

d_gene: -
j_gene: TRBJ2-7
abundance: -
v_gene: TRBV10-1
CDR3nt: TGCGCCAGCAGTGAGTCCTCAGTCTACGAGCAGTACTTC
CDR3aa: CASSESSVYEQYF

d_gene: TRBD1
j_gene: TRBJ1-6
abundance: -
v_gene: TRBV28
CDR3nt: TGTGCCAGCAGTTTACCCACAGGGGTGTCACCCCTCCACTTT
CDR3aa: CASSLPTGVSPLHF

d_gene: TRBD1
j_gene: TRBJ1-6
abundance: few
v_gene: TRBV7-6
CDR3nt: TGTGCCAGCAGTCCTGTCCTAGGACAGGGGGCGGGGAATTCACCCCTCCACTTT
CDR3aa: CASSPVLGQGAGNSPLHF

d_gene: -
j_gene: TRBJ1-5
abundance: once
v_gene: TRBV5-1
CDR3nt: TGCGCCAGCAGACGGGGGACCGAAGGCAATCAGCCCCAGCATTTT
CDR3aa: CASRRGTEGNQPQHF

d_gene: -
j_gene: TRBJ1-1
abundance: -
v_gene: TRBV20-1
CDR3nt: TGCAGTGCTCCGGGTAGACAGGCTTTCTTT
CDR3aa: CSAPGRQAFF

d_gene: TRBD2
j_gene: TRBJ2-2
abundance: once
v_gene: TRBV4-3
CDR3nt: TGCGCCAGCAGCCAAGATATCAGGACTAGCGCGGCCGGGGAGCTGTTTTTT
CDR3aa: CASSQDIRTSAAGELFF

d_gene: -
j_gene: TRBJ1-1
abundance: few
v_gene: TRBV7-9
CDR3nt: TGTGCCAGCCGGGCGCCTACGGAGACAGCAGAAGCTTTCTTT
CDR3aa: CASRAPTETAEAFF

d_gene: -
j_gene: TRBJ1-1
abundance: -
v_gene: TRBV5-1
CDR3nt: TGCGCCAGCAGCCCCCGACTGGGGGCCGGCACTGAAGCTTTCTTT
CDR3aa: CASSPRLGAGTEAFF

d_gene: -
j_gene: TRBJ2-3
abundance: -
v_gene: TRBV11-2
CDR3nt: TGTGCCAGCAGCTTAGCGGGGGGGGGACAGGGTACGCAGTATTTT
CDR3aa: CASSLAGGGQGTQYF

d_gene: -
j_gene: TRBJ1-3
abundance: -
v_gene: TRBV30
CDR3nt: TGTGCCTGGGGTATTGGAAACACCATATATTTT
CDR3aa: CAWGIGNTIYF

d_gene: TRBD2
j_gene: TRBJ2-1
abundance: -
v_gene: TRBV19
CDR3nt: TGTGCCAGTAGTTTACACTTAGCGGGGGAGCAGTTCTTC
CDR3aa: CASSLHLAGEQFF

d_gene: -
j_gene: TRBJ1-5
abundance: -
v_gene: TRBV4-1
CDR3nt: TGCGCCAGCAGCCAAGAGCAGGGTAATCAGCCCCAGCATTTT
CDR3aa: CASSQEQGNQPQHF

d_gene: TRBD2
j_gene: TRBJ2-3
abundance: few
v_gene: TRBV6-5
CDR3nt: TGTGCCAGCAGGCCGGGGGGGGCATATACGCAGTATTTT
CDR3aa: CASRPGGAYTQYF

d_gene: -
j_gene: TRBJ1-4
abundance: -
v_gene: TRBV27
CDR3nt: TGTGCCAGCAGCCACGGACAAACTGAAAAACTGTTTTTT
CDR3aa: CASSHGQTEKLFF

d_gene: TRBD2
j_gene: TRBJ2-1
abundance: few
v_gene: TRBV27
CDR3nt: TGTGCCAGCAGGGGACTAGCGGGGTCCATCCCTTCCTACAATGAGCAGTTCTTC
CDR3aa: CASRGLAGSIPSYNEQFF